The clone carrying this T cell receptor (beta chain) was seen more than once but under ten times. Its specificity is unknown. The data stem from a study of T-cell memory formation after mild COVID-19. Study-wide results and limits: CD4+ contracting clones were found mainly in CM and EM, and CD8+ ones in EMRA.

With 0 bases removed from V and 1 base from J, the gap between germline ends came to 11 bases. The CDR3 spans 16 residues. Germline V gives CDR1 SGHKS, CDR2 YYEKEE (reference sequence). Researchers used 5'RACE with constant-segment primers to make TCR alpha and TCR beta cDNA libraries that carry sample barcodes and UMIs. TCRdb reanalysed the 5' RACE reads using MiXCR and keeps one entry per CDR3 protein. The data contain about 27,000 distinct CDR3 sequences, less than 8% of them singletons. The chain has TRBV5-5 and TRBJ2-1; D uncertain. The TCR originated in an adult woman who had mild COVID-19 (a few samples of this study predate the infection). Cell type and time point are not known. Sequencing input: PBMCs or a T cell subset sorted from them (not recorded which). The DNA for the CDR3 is TGTGCCAGCAGCTTGGCCGCAGTTTATTCCTACAATGAGCAGTTCTTC. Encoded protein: CASSLAAVYSYNEQFF. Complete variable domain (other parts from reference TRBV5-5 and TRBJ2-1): DAGVTQSPTHLIKTRGQQVTLRCSPISGHKSVSWYQQVLGQGPQFIFQYYEKEERGRGNFPDRFSARQFPNYSSELNVNALLLGDSALYLCASSLAAVYSYNEQFFGPGTRLTVL.